This is a list of T cell receptor beta chains from one sample in a study of cytomegalovirus exposure and HLA in healthy donors. Produced via immunoSEQ multiplex PCR; TCRdb's table is partial and in-frame only. The data show around 300,000 clones, 80% to 90% seen once. Sequenced: PBMCs. The origin of the receptors is a woman aged 40 to 50 in good health and CMV-seropositive. Both conserved end residues are part of each CDR3. A D gene is named only where the DNA matches it firmly. Clone sizes are given selectively: once, few, many, or a class where the clone is expanded.

j_gene | abundance | len | v_gene | d_gene | CDR3aa | CDR3nt
TRBJ1-1 | . | 16 | TRBV28 | . | CASSGTWGQGGAEAFF | TGTGCCAGCAGTGGCACCTGGGGGCAGGGTGGCGCTGAAGCTTTCTTT
TRBJ2-7 | few | 15 | TRBV28 | . | CASSPPQGLKYEQYF | TGTGCCAGCAGTCCCCCACAGGGTTTGAAATACGAGCAGTACTTC
TRBJ2-3 | . | 17 | TRBV7-8 | TRBD2 | CASSLELAGGRVDTQYF | TGTGCCAGCAGCTTAGAACTAGCGGGAGGTCGAGTAGATACGCAGTATTTT
TRBJ1-5 | . | 14 | TRBV30 | . | CAWSVRQFNQPQHF | TGTGCCTGGAGCGTTCGACAGTTTAATCAGCCCCAGCATTTT
TRBJ2-7 | . | 13 | TRBV19 | TRBD2 | CASSPSGGYEQYF | TGTGCCAGTAGTCCTTCGGGGGGATACGAGCAGTACTTC
TRBJ1-2 | . | 15 | TRBV6-5 | TRBD1 | CASSYSGQALYGYTF | TGTGCCAGCAGTTACTCCGGACAGGCTCTCTATGGCTACACCTTC
TRBJ2-1 | . | 14 | TRBV30 | TRBD2 | CAWVPGGSYNEQFF | TGTGCCTGGGTCCCTGGCGGGAGTTACAATGAGCAGTTCTTC
TRBJ2-7 | . | 13 | TRBV7-2 | TRBD2 | CASSSLAGVEQYF | TGTGCCAGCAGCTCGCTAGCGGGAGTCGAGCAGTACTTC
TRBJ2-2 | few | 16 | TRBV5-1 | . | CASSPGEFANTGELFF | TGCGCCAGCAGCCCCGGGGAGTTCGCGAACACCGGGGAGCTGTTTTTT
TRBJ2-3 | once | 16 | TRBV7-8 | TRBD2 | CASSSLAGGGTDTQYF | TGTGCCAGCAGCTCTTTAGCGGGAGGGGGGACAGATACGCAGTATTTT
TRBJ2-7 | . | 15 | TRBV27 | TRBD2 | CASSPSPGLAEEQYF | TGTGCCAGCAGTCCCTCCCCGGGACTAGCAGAAGAGCAGTACTTC
TRBJ1-5 | . | 16 | TRBV28 | . | CASSFMTAKGNQPQHF | TGTGCCAGCAGTTTCATGACAGCAAAAGGCAATCAGCCCCAGCATTTT
TRBJ2-1 | . | 14 | TRBV4-3 | . | CASSQEVGPNEQFF | TGCGCCAGCAGCCAAGAAGTGGGGCCCAATGAGCAGTTCTTC
TRBJ2-7 | once | 15 | TRBV4-2 | . | CASSRTTGSRYEQYF | TGTGCCAGCAGCCGGACAACAGGTTCCCGCTACGAGCAGTACTTC